The source of this T cell receptor beta chain is a study of shared clonotypes between healthy human individuals. This CDR3 spans 14 amino acids. Germline V gene data show CDR1 as MDHEN and CDR2 as SYDVKM. The V gene lost 3 bases and the J gene lost 2 bases, with 11 bases spanning the gap. Libraries were prepared by immunoSEQ multiplex PCR; TCRdb keeps only in-frame clonotypes and omits some of them. The data contain over a million clones, roughly 70% of them singletons. The chain has TRBV28 and TRBJ2-7; D uncertain. Material: memory CD4+ T cells sorted from blood. Subset in this sample: CD45RA-negative fraction. This receptor was taken from a man aged 18 to 30 in good health. The CDR3 sequence: CASSLGEPPYEQYF. Written as DNA, the CDR3 is TGTGCCAGCAGTTTGGGCGAACCCCCCTACGAGCAGTACTTC.